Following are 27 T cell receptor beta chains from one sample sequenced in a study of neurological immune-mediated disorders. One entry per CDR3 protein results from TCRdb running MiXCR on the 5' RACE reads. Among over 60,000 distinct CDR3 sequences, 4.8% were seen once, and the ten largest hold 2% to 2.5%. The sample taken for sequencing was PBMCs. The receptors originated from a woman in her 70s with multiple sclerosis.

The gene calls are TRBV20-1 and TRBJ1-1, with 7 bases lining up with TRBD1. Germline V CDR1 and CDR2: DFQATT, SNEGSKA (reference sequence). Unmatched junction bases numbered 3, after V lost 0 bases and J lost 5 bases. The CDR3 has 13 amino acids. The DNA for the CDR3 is TGCAGTGCTAGAGAGCAGGGGGATACTGAAGCTTTCTTT. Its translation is CSAREQGDTEAFF.

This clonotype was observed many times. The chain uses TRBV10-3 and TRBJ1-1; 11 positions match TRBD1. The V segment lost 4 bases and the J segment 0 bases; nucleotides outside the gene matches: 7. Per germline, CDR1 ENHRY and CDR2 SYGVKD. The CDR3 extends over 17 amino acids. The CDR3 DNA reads TGTGCCATCAGTGTGGACCGGGACAGGGGGTTGAACACTGAAGCTTTCTTT. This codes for CAISVDRDRGLNTEAFF.

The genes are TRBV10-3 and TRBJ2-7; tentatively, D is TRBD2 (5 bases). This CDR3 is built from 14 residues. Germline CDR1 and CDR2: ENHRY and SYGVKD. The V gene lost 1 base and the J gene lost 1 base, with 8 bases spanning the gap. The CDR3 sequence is CAISEFGESYEQYF. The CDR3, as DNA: TGTGCCATCAGTGAGTTCGGGGAATCCTACGAGCAGTACTTC.

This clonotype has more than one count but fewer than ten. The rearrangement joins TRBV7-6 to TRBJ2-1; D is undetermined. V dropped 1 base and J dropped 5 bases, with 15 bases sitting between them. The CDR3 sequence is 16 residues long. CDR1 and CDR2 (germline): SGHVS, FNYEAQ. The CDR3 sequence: CASSLVFSRYDNEQFF. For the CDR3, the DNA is TGTGCCAGCAGCTTAGTTTTCTCAAGGTACGACAATGAGCAGTTCTTC.

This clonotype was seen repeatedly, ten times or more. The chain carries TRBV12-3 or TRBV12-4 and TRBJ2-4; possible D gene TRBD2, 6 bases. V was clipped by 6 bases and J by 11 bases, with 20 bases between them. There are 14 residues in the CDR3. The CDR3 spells CASRLHGTPDFQYF. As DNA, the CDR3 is TGTGCCAGCAGGCTCCACGGGACTCCCGACTTTCAGTACTTC.

CDR3 in DNA: TGCAGTGCCCTGAAAAGGGCAGGGGAGACCCAGTACTTC. Translation: CSALKRAGETQYF. This rearrangement joins TRBV20-1 to TRBJ2-5; weak D call: TRBD1 (5 bases). The ends were cut back, 6 bases at V and 5 bases at J, with 16 bases in the middle. CDR1 and CDR2 (germline): DFQATT, SNEGSKA (reference sequence). The CDR3 has 13 residues.

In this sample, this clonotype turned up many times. CDR3 amino acids: CASRASGRSYNEQFF. Written as DNA, the CDR3 is TGTGCCAGCAGGGCTAGCGGGAGGTCTTACAATGAGCAGTTCTTC. The rearrangement uses TRBV6-5 and TRBJ2-1; the match to TRBD2 covers 11 bases. CDR1 MNHEY and CDR2 SVGAGI come from the germline V gene. The CDR3 has 15 residues. Unmatched junction bases numbered 5, after V lost 6 bases and J lost 4 bases.

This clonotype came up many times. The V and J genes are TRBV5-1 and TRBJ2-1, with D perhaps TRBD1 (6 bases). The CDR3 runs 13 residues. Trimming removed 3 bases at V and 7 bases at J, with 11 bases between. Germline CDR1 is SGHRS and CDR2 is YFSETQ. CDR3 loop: CASSSPRGNEQFF. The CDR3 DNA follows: TGCGCCAGCAGCTCCCCAAGGGGGAATGAGCAGTTCTTC.

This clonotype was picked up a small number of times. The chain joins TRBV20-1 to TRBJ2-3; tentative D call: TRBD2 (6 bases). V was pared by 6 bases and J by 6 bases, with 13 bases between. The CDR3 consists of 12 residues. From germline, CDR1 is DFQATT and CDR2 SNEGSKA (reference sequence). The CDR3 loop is CSARRAGDTQYF. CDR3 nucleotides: TGCAGTGCACGGAGGGCCGGGGATACGCAGTATTTT.

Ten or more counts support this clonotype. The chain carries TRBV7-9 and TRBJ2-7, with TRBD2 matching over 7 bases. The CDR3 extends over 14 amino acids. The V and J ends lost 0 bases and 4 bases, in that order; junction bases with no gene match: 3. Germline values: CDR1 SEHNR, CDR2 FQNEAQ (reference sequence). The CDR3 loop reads CASSLAGGGYEQYF. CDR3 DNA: TGTGCCAGCAGCTTAGCGGGGGGAGGGTACGAGCAGTACTTC.

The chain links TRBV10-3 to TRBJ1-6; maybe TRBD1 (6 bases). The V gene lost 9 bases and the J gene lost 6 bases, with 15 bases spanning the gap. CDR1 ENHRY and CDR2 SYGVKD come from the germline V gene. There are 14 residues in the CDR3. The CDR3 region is CAISPGESNSPLHF. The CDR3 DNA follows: TGTGCCATTAGCCCAGGGGAGAGTAATTCACCCCTCCACTTT.

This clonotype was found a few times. CDR3 protein: CASSLVASGNTGELFF. The CDR3 DNA follows: TGTGCCAGCAGCTTAGTGGCTAGCGGAAATACCGGGGAGCTGTTTTTT. The chain carries TRBV7-6 and TRBJ2-2; 7 nucleotides align to TRBD2. The CDR3 consists of 16 residues. CDR1 is SGHVS and CDR2 is FNYEAQ in the germline V gene. V lost 1 base and J lost 5; bases outside the gene matches: 7.

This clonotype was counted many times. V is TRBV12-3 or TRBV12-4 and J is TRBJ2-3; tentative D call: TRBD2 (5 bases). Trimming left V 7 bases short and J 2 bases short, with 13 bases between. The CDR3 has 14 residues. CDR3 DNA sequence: TGTGCCAGCACCCTAAAACGGGACACAGATACGCAGTATTTT. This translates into CASTLKRDTDTQYF.

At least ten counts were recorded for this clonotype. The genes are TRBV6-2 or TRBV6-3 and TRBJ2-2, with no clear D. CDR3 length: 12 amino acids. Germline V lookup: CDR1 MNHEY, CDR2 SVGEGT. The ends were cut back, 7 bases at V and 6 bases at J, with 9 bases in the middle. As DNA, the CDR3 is TGTGCCAGCAACGCTGGGGCCGGGGAGCTGTTTTTT. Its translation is CASNAGAGELFF.

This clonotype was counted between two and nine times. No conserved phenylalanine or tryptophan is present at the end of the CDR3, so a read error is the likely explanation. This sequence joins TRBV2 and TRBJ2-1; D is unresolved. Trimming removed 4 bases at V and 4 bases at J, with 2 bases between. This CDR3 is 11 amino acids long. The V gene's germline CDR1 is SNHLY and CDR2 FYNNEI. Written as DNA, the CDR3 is TGTGCCAGCAGTGCATACAATGAGCAGTTCTGC. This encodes CASSAYNEQFC.

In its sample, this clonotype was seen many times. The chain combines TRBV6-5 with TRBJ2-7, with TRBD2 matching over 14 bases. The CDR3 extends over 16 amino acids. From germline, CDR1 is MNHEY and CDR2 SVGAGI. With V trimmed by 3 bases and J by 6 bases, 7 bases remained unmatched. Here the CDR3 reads CASSYPGLAGVREQYF. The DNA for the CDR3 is TGTGCCAGCAGTTATCCGGGACTAGCGGGAGTACGCGAGCAGTACTTC.

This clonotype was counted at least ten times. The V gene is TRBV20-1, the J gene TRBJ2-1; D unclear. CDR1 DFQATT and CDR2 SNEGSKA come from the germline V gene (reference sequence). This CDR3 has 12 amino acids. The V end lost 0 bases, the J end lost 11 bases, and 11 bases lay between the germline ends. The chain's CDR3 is CSARDPGFQQFF. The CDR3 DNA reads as TGCAGTGCTAGAGACCCCGGTTTCCAGCAGTTCTTC.

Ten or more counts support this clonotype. In nucleotides, the CDR3 is TGCGCCAGCAGCTCCCCTAGCGGGAGTGAGACCCAGTACTTC. Its translation is CASSSPSGSETQYF. V and J are TRBV5-1 and TRBJ2-5; 10 positions agree with TRBD2. This CDR3 is 14 amino acids long. V shed 3 bases and J 5 bases; nucleotides not matched to a gene: 4. CDR1 is SGHRS and CDR2 is YFSETQ in the germline V gene.

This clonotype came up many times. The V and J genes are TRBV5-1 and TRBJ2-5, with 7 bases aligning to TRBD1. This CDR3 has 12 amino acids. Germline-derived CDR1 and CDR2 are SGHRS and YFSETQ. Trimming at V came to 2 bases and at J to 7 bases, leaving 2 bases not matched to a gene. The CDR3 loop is CASSFEGATQYF. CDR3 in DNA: TGCGCCAGCAGCTTTGAGGGGGCGACCCAGTACTTC.

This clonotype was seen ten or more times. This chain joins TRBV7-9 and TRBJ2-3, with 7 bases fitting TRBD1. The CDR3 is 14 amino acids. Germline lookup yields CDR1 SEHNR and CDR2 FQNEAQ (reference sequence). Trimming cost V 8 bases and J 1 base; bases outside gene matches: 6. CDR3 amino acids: CASHGGTGTDTQYF. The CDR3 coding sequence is TGTGCCAGCCACGGTGGGACAGGCACAGATACGCAGTATTTT.

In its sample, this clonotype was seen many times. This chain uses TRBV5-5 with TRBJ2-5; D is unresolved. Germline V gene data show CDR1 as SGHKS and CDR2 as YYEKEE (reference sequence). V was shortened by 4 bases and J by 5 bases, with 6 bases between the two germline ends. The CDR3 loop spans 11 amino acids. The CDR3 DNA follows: TGTGCCAGCAGCCCGGAGGAGACCCAGTACTTC. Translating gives CASSPEETQYF. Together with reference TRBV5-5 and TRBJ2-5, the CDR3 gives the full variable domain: DAGVTQSPTHLIKTRGQQVTLRCSPISGHKSVSWYQQVLGQGPQFIFQYYEKEERGRGNFPDRFSARQFPNYSSELNVNALLLGDSALYLCASSPEETQYFGPGTRLLVL.

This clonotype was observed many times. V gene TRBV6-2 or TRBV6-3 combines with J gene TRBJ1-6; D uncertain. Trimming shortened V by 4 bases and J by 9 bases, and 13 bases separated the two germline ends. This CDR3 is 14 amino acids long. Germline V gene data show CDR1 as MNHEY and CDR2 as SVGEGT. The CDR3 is CASSSVSNGSPLHF. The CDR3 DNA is TGTGCCAGCAGTTCCGTCTCGAATGGTTCACCCCTCCACTTT.

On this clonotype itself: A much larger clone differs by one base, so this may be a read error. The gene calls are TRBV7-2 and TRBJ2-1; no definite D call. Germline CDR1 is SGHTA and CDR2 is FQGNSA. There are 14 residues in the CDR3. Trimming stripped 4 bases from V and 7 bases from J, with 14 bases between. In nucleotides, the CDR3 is TGTGCCAGCAGCTCTTCAACCTCAAGGAATGAGCAGTTCTTC. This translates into CASSSSTSRNEQFF.

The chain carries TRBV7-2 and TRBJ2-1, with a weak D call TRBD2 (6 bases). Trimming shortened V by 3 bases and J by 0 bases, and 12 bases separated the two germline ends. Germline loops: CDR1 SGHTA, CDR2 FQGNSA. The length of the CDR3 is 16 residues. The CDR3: CASSFYPAGSYNEQFF. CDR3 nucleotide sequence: TGTGCCAGCAGCTTTTATCCAGCGGGCTCCTACAATGAGCAGTTCTTC.

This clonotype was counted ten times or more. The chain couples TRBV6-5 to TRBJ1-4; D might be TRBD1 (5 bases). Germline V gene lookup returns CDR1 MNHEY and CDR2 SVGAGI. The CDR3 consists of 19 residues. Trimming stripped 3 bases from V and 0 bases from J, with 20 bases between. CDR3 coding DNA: TGTGCCAGCAGTTATTCCCCCGGGACGGCTTCTGCAACTAATGAAAAACTGTTTTTT. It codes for CASSYSPGTASATNEKLFF.

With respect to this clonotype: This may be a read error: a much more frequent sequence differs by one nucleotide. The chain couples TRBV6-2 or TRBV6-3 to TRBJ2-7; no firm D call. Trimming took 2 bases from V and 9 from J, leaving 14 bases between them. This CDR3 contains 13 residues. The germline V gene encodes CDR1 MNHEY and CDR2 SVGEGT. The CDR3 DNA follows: TGTGCCAGCAGTTACGACGGTAGCACCGTGCAGTACTTC. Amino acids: CASSYDGSTVQYF.

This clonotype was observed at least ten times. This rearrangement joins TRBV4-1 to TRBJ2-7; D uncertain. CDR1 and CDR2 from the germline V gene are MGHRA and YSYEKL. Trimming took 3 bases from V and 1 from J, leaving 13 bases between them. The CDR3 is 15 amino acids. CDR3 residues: CASSHSLSGSYEQYF. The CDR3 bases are TGCGCCAGCAGCCACTCCCTTAGTGGGTCCTACGAGCAGTACTTC.